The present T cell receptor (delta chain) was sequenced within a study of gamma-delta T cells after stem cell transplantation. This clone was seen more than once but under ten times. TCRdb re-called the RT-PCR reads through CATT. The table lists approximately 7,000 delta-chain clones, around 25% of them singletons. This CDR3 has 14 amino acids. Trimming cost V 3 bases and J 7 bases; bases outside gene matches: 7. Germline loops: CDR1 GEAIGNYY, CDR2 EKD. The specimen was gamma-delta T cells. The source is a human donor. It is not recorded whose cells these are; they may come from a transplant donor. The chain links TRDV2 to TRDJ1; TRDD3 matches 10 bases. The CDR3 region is CACDDLTGGFKLIF. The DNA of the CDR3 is TGTGCCTGTGACGACCTTACTGGGGGATTTAAACTCATCTTT.